This T cell receptor (beta chain) came from a study of T cell clones after liver transplantation. Study in general: Tolerant meant at least one year fully off immunosuppression without liver enzymes above twice normal. Draws occurred before transplant, before withdrawal, and after complete or failed withdrawal.

Germline CDR1 SGHTA, CDR2 FQGTGA. V lost 2 bases, J lost 7 bases, and 9 bases lay in between. This CDR3 has 13 amino acids. The repertoire was sequenced with immunoSEQ multiplex PCR; TCRdb's copy has only in-frame clones and lacks some. Here the sample spans tens of thousands of clones, roughly 80% being singletons. Worth noting for this clone: Its antigen is currently unknown.

Study results and caveats: Low donor cell numbers restricted donor-reactive repertoire measurement in a couple of subjects. Circulating graft-donor-reactive CD4 TCRbeta sequences fell significantly post-transplant in most of the 8 subjects.

The chain has TRBV7-3 and TRBJ1-5; the D is unclear. This receptor was taken from a human donor who received a liver transplant. The sample here was CD4+ T cells from blood, taken before liver transplant. The CDR3 DNA is TGTGCCAGCAGCTTATCGCCGGGGCAGCCCCAGCATTTT. It codes for CASSLSPGQPQHF.